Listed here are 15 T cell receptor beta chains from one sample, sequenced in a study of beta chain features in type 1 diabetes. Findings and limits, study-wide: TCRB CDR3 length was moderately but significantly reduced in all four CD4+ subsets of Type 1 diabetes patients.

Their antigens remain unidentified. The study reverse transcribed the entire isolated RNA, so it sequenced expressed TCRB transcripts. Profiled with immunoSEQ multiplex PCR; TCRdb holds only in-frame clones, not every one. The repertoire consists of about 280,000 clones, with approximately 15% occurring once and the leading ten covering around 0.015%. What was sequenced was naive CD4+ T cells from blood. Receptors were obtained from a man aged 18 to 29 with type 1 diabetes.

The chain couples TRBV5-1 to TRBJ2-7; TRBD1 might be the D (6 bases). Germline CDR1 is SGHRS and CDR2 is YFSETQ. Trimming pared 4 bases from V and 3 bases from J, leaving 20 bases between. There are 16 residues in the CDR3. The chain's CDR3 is CASSADGRQDLYEQYF. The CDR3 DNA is TGCGCCAGCAGCGCAGACGGAAGACAGGATCTCTACGAGCAGTACTTC.

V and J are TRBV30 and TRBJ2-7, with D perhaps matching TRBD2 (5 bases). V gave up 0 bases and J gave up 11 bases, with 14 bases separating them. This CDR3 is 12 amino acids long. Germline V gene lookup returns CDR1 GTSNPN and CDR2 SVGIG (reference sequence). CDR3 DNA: TGTGCCTGGAGTGTATCCGGGGTTTCGGAGTACTTC. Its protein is CAWSVSGVSEYF.

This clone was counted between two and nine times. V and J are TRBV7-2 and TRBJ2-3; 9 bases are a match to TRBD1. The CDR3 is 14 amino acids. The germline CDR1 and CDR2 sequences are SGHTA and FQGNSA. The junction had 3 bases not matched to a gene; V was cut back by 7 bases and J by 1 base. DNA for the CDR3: TGTGCCAGCACGTGGACAGGGGGCACAGATACGCAGTATTTT. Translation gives CASTWTGGTDTQYF.

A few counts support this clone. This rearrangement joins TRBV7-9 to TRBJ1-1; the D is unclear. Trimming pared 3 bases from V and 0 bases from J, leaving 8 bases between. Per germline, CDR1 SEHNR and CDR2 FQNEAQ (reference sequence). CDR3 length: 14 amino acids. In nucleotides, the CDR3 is TGTGCCAGCAGCTTCTGGGCCGTGAACACTGAAGCTTTCTTT. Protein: CASSFWAVNTEAFF.

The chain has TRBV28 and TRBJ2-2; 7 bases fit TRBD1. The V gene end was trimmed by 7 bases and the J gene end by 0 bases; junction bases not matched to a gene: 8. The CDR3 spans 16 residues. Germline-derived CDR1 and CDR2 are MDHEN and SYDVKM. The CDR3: CASNRVDRANTGELFF. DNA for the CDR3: TGTGCCAGCAATCGGGTAGACAGGGCGAACACCGGGGAGCTGTTTTTT.

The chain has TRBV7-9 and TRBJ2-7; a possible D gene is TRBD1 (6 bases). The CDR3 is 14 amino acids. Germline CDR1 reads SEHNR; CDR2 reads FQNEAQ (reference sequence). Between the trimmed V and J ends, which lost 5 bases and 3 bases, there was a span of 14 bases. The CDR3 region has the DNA TGTGCCAGCAGCCCCGAACAGGGCCGCTACGAGCAGTACTTC. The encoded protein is CASSPEQGRYEQYF.

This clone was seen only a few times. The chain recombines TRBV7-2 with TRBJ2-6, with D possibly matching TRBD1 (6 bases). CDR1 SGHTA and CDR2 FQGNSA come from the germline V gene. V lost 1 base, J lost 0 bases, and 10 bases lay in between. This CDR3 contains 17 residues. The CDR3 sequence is CASSLGGTRSGANVLTF. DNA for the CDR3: TGTGCCAGCAGCTTAGGAGGGACACGCTCTGGGGCCAACGTCCTGACTTTC.

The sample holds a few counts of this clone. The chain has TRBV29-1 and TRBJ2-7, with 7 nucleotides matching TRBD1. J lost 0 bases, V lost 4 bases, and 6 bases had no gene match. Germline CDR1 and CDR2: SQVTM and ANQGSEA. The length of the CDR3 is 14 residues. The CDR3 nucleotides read TGCAGCGTTGCTCCGAGACAGGGCTCCTACGAGCAGTACTTC. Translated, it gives CSVAPRQGSYEQYF.

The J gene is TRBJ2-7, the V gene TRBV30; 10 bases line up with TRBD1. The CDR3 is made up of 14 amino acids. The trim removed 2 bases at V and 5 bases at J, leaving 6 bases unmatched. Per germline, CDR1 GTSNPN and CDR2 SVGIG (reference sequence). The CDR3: CAWSRDRGWNEQYF. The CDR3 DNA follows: TGTGCCTGGAGTCGGGACAGGGGATGGAACGAGCAGTACTTC.

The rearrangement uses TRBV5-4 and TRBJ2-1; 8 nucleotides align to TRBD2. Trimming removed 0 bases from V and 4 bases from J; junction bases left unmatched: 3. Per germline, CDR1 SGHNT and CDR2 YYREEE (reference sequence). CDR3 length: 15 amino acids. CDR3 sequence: CASSLGSGTYNEQFF. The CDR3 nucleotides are TGTGCCAGCAGCTTGGGTAGCGGGACTTACAATGAGCAGTTCTTC.

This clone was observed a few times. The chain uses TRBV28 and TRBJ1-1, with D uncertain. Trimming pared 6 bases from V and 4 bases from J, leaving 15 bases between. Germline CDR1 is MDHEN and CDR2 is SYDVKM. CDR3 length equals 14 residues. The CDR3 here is CASSPPTRLTEAFF. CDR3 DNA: TGTGCCAGCAGCCCCCCCACTAGACTCACTGAAGCTTTCTTT.

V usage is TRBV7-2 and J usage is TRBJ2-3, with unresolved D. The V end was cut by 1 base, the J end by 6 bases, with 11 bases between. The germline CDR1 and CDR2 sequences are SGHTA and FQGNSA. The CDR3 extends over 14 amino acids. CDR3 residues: CASSLGPTPDTQYF. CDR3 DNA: TGTGCCAGCAGCTTAGGGCCGACTCCGGATACGCAGTATTTT.

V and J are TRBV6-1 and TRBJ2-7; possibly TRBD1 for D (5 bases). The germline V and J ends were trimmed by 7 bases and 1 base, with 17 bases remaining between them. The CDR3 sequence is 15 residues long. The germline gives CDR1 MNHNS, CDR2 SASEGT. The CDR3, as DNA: TGTGCCAGCAACTTAGACAGCTCGTCTTCCTACGAGCAGTACTTC. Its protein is CASNLDSSSSYEQYF.

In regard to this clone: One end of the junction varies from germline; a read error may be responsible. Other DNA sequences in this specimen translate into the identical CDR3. The CDR3 sequence: CASSLGLAGTDTQYF. The CDR3 nucleotides are TGTGCCAGCAGCTTAGGACTAGCGGGCACGGATACGCAGTATTTT. This chain connects TRBV7-2 to TRBJ2-3; 10 bases match TRBD2. Germline assignment: CDR1 SGHTA and CDR2 FQGNSA. The CDR3 totals 15 residues.

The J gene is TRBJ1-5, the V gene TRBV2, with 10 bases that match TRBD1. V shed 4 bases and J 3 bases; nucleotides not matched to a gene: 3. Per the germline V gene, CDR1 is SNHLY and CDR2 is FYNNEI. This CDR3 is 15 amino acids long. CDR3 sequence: CASSGDRGINQPQHF. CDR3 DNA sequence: TGTGCCAGCAGTGGGGACAGGGGAATCAATCAGCCCCAGCATTTT.